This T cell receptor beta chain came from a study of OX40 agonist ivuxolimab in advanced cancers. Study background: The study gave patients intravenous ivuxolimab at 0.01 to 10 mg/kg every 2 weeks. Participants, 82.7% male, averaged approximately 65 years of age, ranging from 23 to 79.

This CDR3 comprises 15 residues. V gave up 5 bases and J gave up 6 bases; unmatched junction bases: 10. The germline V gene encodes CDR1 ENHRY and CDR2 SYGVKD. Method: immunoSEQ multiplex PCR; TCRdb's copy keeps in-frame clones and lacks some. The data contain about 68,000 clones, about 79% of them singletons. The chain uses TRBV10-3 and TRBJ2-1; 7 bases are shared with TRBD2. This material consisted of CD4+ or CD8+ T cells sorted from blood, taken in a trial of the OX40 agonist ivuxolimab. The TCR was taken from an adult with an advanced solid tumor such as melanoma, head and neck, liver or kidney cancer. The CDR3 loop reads CAISTSRQRGNEQFF. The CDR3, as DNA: TGTGCCATCAGTACCTCCCGACAGCGGGGCAATGAGCAGTTCTTC.